This T cell receptor beta chain was profiled in a study of blood T cell repertoires in COVID-19 (dated by TCRdb to 2018 to 2020). Background for the entire study: The collaborator samples originated in the United States, Italy and Spain and spanned the acute and convalescent phases of COVID-19. The prospective study material was composed of cDNA or gDNA derived from T cells, B-cell-depleted T cells, or PBMCs. A de-identified subject ID, COVID-19 status, age in years and sex were almost always included in the sample metadata. HLA class I and class II types, where available, came from metadata supplied by the sample provider rather than from assay-based typing. The samples were drawn from two sources: the first 160 participants of the ongoing ImmuneRACE study, and 950 to 1,500 subjects contributed by 6 global collaborators. The repertoires were released in a freely available public database meant as a resource for research on the immune response to SARS-CoV-2. Deeply sampled blood TCRbeta repertoires from subjects exposed to, actively infected with, or recovered from COVID-19 were included in the dataset. Results and caveats for the whole study, not just this receptor: How much clinical and demographic metadata was included differed by source and by participant, and the metadata was provided uncurated.

Whole blood was collected in K2EDTA tubes by collaborating institutions according to the institutions' own protocols. For TCRbeta analysis, collaborators shipped samples in one of three forms: frozen whole blood, isolated PBMCs, or DNA extracted from either of those sample types. On this clone: The antigen it recognizes is unknown. There are no base qualities to consult, and no much larger clone falls within one base.

The immunoSEQ Assay, a bias-controlled multiplex PCR, was used to amplify TCRbeta CDR3 regions from genomic DNA. The study's own analysis went as follows. The number of nucleated cells in each sample was estimated from the amplification of reference gene primers within the assay. Sequence reads were collapsed and filtered to measure the absolute abundance of every unique TCRbeta CDR3 rearrangement. Productive Simpson clonality was computed per sample as the square root of Simpson's diversity index over productive rearrangements. What TCRdb holds here is the immuneACCESS table cut down to in-frame rearrangements. Part of the clones is not present; checked against another copy, under half of the missing clones reflect an unresolved V gene, and the others are unexplained. V, J and clone size are those of that table, while D and trimming were read from the DNA. This sample lists roughly 65,000 clones; 80% to 95% were detected once. The ten largest clones capture approximately 2.6% of the sample.

According to the germline V gene, CDR1 reads SNHLY and CDR2 reads FYNNEI. The V and J ends are trimmed by 7 bases and 0 bases, leaving 13 bases between them. The CDR3 numbers 15 residues from cysteine through phenylalanine. Only the CDR3 DNA stays, 45 bases, in frame from base 1. The specimen was peripheral blood. This TCR came from a man in his 70s with active COVID-19. Rearrangement joined TRBV2 to TRBJ1-5, with no D gene named confidently. The CDR3 protein is CASTTRENSNQPQHF. The nucleotide sequence reads TGTGCCAGCACGACCCGGGAGAATAGCAATCAGCCCCAGCATTTT.